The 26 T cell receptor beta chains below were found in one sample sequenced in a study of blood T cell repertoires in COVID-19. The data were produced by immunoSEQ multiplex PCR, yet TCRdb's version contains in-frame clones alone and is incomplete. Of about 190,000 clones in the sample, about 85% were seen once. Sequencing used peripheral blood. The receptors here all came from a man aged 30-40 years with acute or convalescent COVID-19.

The CDR3 here is CASSQGDSLRSQHF. The CDR3 coding sequence is TGTGCCAGCAGCCAAGGGGACAGCCTCCGGTCCCAGCATTTT. This chain links TRBV3-1 (or the pseudogene TRBV3-2) with TRBJ1-5, with 7 bases lining up with TRBD1. Germline CDR1 and CDR2: LGHDT and YNNKEL (reference sequence). V shed 1 base, J shed 11 bases, and the junction held 8 bases outside the gene matches. The CDR3 is 14 residues long.

The CDR3 nucleotides are TGTGCCAGCAGCCCTGGACAGGGATCTTCTGAAGCTTTCTTT. Its protein product is CASSPGQGSSEAFF. The J gene is TRBJ1-1, the V gene TRBV11-3, with TRBD1 identical over 8 bases. Looked up from germline, CDR1 is SGHNT and CDR2 is YENEEA. V lost 5 bases, J lost 6 bases, and 8 bases stayed unmatched. This CDR3 has 14 amino acids.

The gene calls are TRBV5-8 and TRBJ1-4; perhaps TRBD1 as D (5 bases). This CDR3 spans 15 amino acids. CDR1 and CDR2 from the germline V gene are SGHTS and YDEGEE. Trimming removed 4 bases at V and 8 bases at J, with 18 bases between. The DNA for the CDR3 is TGTGCCAGCAGCATACGCAGGGCGGGAGGGGAAAAACTGTTTTTT. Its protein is CASSIRRAGGEKLFF.

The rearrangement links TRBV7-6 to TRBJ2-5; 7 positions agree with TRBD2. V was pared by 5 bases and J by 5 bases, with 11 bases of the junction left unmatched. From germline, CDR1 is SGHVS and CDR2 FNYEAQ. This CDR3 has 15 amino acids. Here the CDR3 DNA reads TGTGCCAGCAGCGACTCCGGCGGGAGTCTGGAGACCCAGTACTTC. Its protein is CASSDSGGSLETQYF.

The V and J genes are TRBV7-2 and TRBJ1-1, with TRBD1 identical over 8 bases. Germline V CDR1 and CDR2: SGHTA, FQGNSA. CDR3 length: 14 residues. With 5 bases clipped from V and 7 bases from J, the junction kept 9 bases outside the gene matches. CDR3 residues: CASSRKGQALEAFF. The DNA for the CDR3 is TGTGCCAGCAGCCGGAAGGGACAGGCTCTTGAAGCTTTCTTT.

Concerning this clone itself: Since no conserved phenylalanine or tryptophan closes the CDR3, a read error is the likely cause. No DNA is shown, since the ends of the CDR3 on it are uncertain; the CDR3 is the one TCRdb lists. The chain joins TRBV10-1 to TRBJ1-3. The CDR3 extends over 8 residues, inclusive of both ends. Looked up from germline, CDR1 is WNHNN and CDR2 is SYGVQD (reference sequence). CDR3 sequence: CASSESFL.

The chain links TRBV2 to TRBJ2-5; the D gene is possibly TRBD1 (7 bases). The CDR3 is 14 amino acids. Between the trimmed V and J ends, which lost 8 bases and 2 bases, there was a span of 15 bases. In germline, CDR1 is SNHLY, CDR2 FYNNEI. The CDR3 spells CASVQGGGQETQYF. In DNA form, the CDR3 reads TGTGCCAGCGTTCAGGGGGGTGGGCAAGAGACCCAGTACTTC.

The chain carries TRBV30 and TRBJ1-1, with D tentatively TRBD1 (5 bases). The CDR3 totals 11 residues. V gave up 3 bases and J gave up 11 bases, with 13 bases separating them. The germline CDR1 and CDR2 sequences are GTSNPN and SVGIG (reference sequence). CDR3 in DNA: TGTGCCTGGAGAGGAGGGGATCTGGCTTTCTTT. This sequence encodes CAWRGGDLAFF.

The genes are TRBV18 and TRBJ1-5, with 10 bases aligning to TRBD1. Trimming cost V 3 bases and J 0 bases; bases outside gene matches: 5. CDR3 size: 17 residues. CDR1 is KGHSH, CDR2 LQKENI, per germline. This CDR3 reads CASSPPTGGLSNQPQHF. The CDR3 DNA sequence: TGTGCCAGCTCACCCCCGACAGGGGGCCTTAGCAATCAGCCCCAGCATTTT.

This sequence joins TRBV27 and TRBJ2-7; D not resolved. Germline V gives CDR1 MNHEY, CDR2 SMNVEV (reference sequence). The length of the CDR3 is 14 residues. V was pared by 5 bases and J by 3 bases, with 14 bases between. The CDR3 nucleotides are TGTGCCAGCAGTCCCATAGATTTTGGCTACGAGCAGTACTTC. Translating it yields CASSPIDFGYEQYF.

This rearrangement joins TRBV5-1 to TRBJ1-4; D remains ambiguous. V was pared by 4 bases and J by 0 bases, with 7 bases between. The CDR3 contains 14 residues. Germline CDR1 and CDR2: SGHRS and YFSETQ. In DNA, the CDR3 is TGCGCCAGCAGCCCGGTTGCAACTAATGAAAAACTGTTTTTT. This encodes CASSPVATNEKLFF.

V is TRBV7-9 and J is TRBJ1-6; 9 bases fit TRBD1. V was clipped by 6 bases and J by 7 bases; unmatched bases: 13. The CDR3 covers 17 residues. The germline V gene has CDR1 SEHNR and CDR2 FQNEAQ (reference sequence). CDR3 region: CASRPGWDRAENSPLHF. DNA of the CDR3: TGTGCCAGCAGACCTGGTTGGGACAGGGCTGAGAATTCACCCCTCCACTTT.

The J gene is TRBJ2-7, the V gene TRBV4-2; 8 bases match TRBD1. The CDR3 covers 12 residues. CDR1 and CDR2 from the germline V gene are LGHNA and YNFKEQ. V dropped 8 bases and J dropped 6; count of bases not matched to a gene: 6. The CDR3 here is CASGGQAGEQYF. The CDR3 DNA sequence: TGTGCCAGCGGGGGACAGGCTGGCGAGCAGTACTTC.

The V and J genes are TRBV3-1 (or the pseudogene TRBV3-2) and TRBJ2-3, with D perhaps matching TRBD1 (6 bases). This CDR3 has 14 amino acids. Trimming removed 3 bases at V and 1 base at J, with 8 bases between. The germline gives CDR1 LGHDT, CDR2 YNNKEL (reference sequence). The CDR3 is CASSHDRRTDTQYF. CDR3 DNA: TGTGCCAGCAGCCATGACAGGCGCACAGATACGCAGTATTTT.

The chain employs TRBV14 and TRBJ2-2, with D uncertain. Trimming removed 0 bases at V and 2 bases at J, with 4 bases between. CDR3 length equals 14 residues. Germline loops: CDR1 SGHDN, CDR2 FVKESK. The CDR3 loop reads CASSQDLNTGELFF. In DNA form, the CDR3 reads TGTGCCAGCAGCCAAGATTTAAACACCGGGGAGCTGTTTTTT.

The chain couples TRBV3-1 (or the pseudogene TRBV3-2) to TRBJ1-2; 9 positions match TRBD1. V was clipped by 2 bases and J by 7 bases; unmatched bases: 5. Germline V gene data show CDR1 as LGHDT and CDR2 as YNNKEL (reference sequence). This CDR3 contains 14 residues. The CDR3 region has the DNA TGTGCCAGCAGCCAACAACAGGGGGCGGGTGGCTACACCTTC. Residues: CASSQQQGAGGYTF.

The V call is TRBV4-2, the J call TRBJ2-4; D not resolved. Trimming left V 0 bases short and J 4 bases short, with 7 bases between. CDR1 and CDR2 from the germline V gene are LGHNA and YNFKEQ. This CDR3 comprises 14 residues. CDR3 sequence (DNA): TGTGCCAGCAGCCAAGAGGCCAGAAAAAACATTCAGTACTTC. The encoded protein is CASSQEARKNIQYF.

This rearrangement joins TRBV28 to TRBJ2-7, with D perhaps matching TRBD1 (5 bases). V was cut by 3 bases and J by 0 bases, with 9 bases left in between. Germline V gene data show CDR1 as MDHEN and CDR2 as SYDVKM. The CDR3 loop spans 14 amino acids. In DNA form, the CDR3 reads TGTGCCAGCAGTTTCAACAGGCTCTCCTACGAGCAGTACTTC. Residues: CASSFNRLSYEQYF.

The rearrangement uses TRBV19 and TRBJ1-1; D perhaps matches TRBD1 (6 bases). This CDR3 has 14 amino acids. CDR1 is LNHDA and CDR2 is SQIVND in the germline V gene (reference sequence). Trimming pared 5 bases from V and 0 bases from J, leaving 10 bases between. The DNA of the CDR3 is TGTGCCAGTAGTTTTGGACAGATGAACACTGAAGCTTTCTTT. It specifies CASSFGQMNTEAFF.

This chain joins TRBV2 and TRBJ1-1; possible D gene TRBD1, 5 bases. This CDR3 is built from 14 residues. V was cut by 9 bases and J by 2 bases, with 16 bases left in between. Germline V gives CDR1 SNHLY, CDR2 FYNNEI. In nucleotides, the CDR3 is TGTGCCAGTTTGGGCAGGGTCACTAACACTGAAGCTTTCTTT. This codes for CASLGRVTNTEAFF.

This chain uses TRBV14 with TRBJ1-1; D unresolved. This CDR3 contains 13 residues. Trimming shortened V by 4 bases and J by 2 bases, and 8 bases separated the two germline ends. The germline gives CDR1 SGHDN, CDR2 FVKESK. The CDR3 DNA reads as TGTGCCAGCAGCCGCCAGGAAAACACTGAAGCTTTCTTT. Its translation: CASSRQENTEAFF.

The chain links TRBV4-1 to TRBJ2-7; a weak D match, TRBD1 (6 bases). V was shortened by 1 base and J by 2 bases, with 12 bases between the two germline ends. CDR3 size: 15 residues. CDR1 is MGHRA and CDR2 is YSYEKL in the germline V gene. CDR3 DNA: TGCGCCAGCAGCCAAGCTTGGGACAAGACCTACGAGCAGTACTTC. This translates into CASSQAWDKTYEQYF.

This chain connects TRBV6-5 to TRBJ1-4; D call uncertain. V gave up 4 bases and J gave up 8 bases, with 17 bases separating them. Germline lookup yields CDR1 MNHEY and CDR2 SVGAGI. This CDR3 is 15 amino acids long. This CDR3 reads CASSSEGEGEEKLFF. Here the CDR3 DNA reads TGTGCCAGCAGTTCGGAGGGCGAGGGAGAGGAAAAACTGTTTTTT.

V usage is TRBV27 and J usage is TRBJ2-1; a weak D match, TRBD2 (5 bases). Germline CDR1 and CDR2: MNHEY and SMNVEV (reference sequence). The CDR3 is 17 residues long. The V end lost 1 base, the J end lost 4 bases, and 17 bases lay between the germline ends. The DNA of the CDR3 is TGTGCCAGCAGTTTATTCTCAACTAGTGTAGCTTACAATGAGCAGTTCTTC. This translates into CASSLFSTSVAYNEQFF.

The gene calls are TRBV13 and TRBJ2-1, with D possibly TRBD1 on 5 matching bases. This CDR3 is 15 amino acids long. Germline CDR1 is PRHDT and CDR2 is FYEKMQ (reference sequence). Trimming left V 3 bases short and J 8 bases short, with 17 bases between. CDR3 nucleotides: TGTGCCAGCAGCTTCGGCAGGGCCCTCCACGATGAGCAGTTCTTC. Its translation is CASSFGRALHDEQFF.

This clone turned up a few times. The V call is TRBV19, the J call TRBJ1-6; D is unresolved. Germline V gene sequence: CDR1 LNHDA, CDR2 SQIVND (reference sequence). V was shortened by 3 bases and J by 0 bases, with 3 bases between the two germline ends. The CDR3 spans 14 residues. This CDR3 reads CASSMSSYNSPLHF. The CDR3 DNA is TGTGCCAGTAGTATGAGCTCCTATAATTCACCCCTCCACTTT.